Listed here are 27 T cell receptor beta chains from one sample, sequenced in a study of T-cell memory formation after mild COVID-19 listed by TCRdb under 2021. Library generation was performed with 5' RACE. Instrument on record: Illumina NovaSeq 6000. TCRdb trimmed the raw reads at Q25, called clones with MiXCR and kept productive beta chains. All rows with the same CDR3 protein become a single entry with the most common DNA and genes. The sample table records about 440,000 distinct CDR3 sequences; 20% of these occur just once. The ten top clones hold around 9.2% of the sample. The sample was PBMCs or a T cell subset sorted from them (not recorded which). These receptors originate from an adult woman who had mild COVID-19 (a few samples of this study predate the infection). The sample titles of this study are shuffled in the database, so cell type and time point are left out; the donor was told from shared clones.

This clonotype turned up a few times. The junction and the germline gene differ at one end; a read error may be behind it. The chain carries TRBV12-3 or TRBV12-4 and TRBJ1-5; 7 positions agree with TRBD1. There are 16 residues in the CDR3. The CDR3 spells CASSPWETGSSQPQHF. The CDR3 DNA reads as TGTGCCAGCAGTCCTTGGGAGACAGGGAGCAGTCAGCCCCAGCATTTT.

The chain recombines TRBV21-1 with TRBJ2-5; the table gives TRBD2 as D, unverified against the DNA. TRBV21-1 is labeled a pseudogene. The CDR3 totals 16 residues. CDR3 sequence: CASSKGGGQRQETQYF. The CDR3 region has the DNA TGTGCCAGCAGCAAAGGGGGAGGGCAGAGACAAGAGACCCAGTACTTC.

This chain joins TRBV3-1 and TRBJ1-1, with a weak D call TRBD1 (6 bases). CDR1 and CDR2 from the germline V gene are LGHDT and YNNKEL (reference sequence). V lost 2 bases, J lost 10 bases, and 20 bases lay in between. This CDR3 has 15 residues. The CDR3 coding sequence is TGTGCCAGCAGCCAAAGGACCGGGGGCAAAAGGTCAGCTTTCTTT. It yields the protein CASSQRTGGKRSAFF.

A few counts support this clonotype. The chain uses TRBV7-9 and TRBJ2-5; 8 bases map to TRBD2. The junction had 3 bases not matched to a gene; V was cut back by 4 bases and J by 5 bases. Germline CDR1 is SEHNR and CDR2 is FQNEAQ (reference sequence). The CDR3 has 13 residues. Here the CDR3 DNA reads TGTGCCAGCAGCTGGACTAGCATGGAGACCCAGTACTTC. It codes for CASSWTSMETQYF.

This clonotype was found once. The gene calls are TRBV4-3 and TRBJ2-3; D may be TRBD1 (5 bases). This CDR3 spans 14 amino acids. CDR1 LGHNA and CDR2 YSLEER come from the germline V gene. Trimming left V 1 base short and J 3 bases short, with 8 bases between. The chain's CDR3 is CASSQAGQTDTQYF. Written as DNA, the CDR3 is TGCGCCAGCAGCCAAGCTGGACAAACAGATACGCAGTATTTT.

There are a few counts of this clonotype. This rearrangement joins TRBV19 to TRBJ2-2; TRBD1 matches at 8 bases. Germline-derived CDR1 and CDR2 are LNHDA and SQIVND (reference sequence). This CDR3 region has 17 residues. J gave up 7 bases and V 5 bases, and 15 bases lay outside the gene matches. The DNA of the CDR3 is TGTGCCAGTAGTCCCCAGCGTTGGACAGGGCCCTTCGGGGAGCTGTTTTTT. It specifies CASSPQRWTGPFGELFF.

The rearrangement joins TRBV20-1 to TRBJ2-7, with D perhaps matching TRBD2 (5 bases). CDR3 size: 15 residues. The germline V and J ends were trimmed by 3 bases and 0 bases, with 15 bases remaining between them. Germline CDR1 reads DFQATT; CDR2 reads SNEGSKA (reference sequence). Here the CDR3 DNA reads TGCAGTGCTAGCCGTGGGAGCGGCGCCTCCTACGAGCAGTACTTC. This codes for CSASRGSGASYEQYF.

The chain couples TRBV6-6 to TRBJ1-1, with D unclear. With 0 bases removed from V and 6 bases from J, the gap between germline ends came to 5 bases. Germline values: CDR1 MNHNY, CDR2 SVGAGI (reference sequence). The CDR3 has 12 residues. In nucleotides, the CDR3 is TGTGCCAGCAGTTACTCGGCGGCTGAAGCTTTCTTT. It yields the protein CASSYSAAEAFF.

This chain connects TRBV24-1 to TRBJ1-2; no reliable D call. The CDR3 is 14 residues long. The ends were cut back, 4 bases at V and 4 bases at J, with 12 bases in the middle. Germline values: CDR1 KGHDR, CDR2 SFDVKD. CDR3 sequence: CATSDGGLGYGYTF. CDR3 DNA: TGTGCCACCAGTGACGGAGGACTGGGCTATGGCTACACCTTC.

In its sample, this clonotype was seen a few times. The V and J genes are TRBV6-1 and TRBJ2-7; the match to TRBD2 covers 9 bases. V shed 8 bases and J 2 bases; nucleotides not matched to a gene: 4. This CDR3 has 13 residues. Germline V gene data show CDR1 as MNHNS and CDR2 as SASEGT. The CDR3 spells CASDPSGAYEQYF. CDR3 coding DNA: TGTGCCAGCGATCCTAGCGGGGCCTACGAGCAGTACTTC.

This clonotype was detected a few times. The V call is TRBV11-2, the J call TRBJ2-7; TRBD2 matches 9 bases. V lost 4 bases to trimming and J lost 2 bases; unmatched junction nucleotides: 9. Looked up from germline, CDR1 is SGHAT and CDR2 is FQNNGV. CDR3 length equals 16 residues. The DNA for the CDR3 is TGTGCCAGCAGCTACATCCTTAGCGGGGGAGCCTACGAGCAGTACTTC. This gives the protein CASSYILSGGAYEQYF. Looking up the rest from reference TRBV11-2 and TRBJ2-7 gives the full variable domain: EAGVAQSPRYKIIEKRQSVAFWCNPISGHATLYWYQQILGQGPKLLIQFQNNGVVDDSQLPKDRFSAERLKGVDSTLKIQPAKLEDSAVYLCASSYILSGGAYEQYFGPGTRLTVT.

V gene TRBV4-1 combines with J gene TRBJ2-1; 10 positions agree with TRBD2. With 0 bases clipped from V and 3 bases from J, the junction kept 5 bases outside the gene matches. The germline CDR1 and CDR2 sequences are MGHRA and YSYEKL. The CDR3 has 17 amino acids. The CDR3 nucleotides read TGCGCCAGCAGCCAAGATCGGACTAGCGGATACTACAATGAGCAGTTCTTC. It translates to CASSQDRTSGYYNEQFF.

There are a few counts of this clonotype. The V call is TRBV3-1, the J call TRBJ2-7, with D perhaps matching TRBD1 (6 bases). CDR3 length: 17 residues. V lost 0 bases, J lost 3 bases, and 18 bases lay in between. Germline assignment: CDR1 LGHDT and CDR2 YNNKEL (reference sequence). CDR3 sequence: CASSQDLFWGPNYEQYF. The CDR3 DNA follows: TGTGCCAGCAGCCAAGATCTTTTTTGGGGGCCCAACTACGAGCAGTACTTC.

This chain connects TRBV12-3 or TRBV12-4 to TRBJ2-2; D gene unclear. The CDR3 extends over 16 amino acids. The ends were cut back, 2 bases at V and 0 bases at J, with 10 bases in the middle. CDR3 in amino acids: CASSLSPPANTGELFF. The CDR3 nucleotides read TGTGCCAGCAGTTTAAGCCCTCCTGCGAACACCGGGGAGCTGTTTTTT.

A few counts support this clonotype. The chain recombines TRBV3-1 with TRBJ1-6, with D unresolved. Between the trimmed V and J ends, which lost 1 base and 10 bases, there was a span of 11 bases. This CDR3 has 14 residues. Per germline, CDR1 LGHDT and CDR2 YNNKEL (reference sequence). CDR3 coding DNA: TGTGCCAGCAGCCAAGTCGAGACGTGGTCACCCCTCCACTTT. The encoded protein is CASSQVETWSPLHF.

This sequence joins TRBV24-1 and TRBJ2-3; D is undetermined. Trimming removed 0 bases at V and 6 bases at J, with 3 bases between. The germline V gene has CDR1 KGHDR and CDR2 SFDVKD. There are 12 residues in the CDR3. The CDR3 loop reads CATSDLADTQYF. In DNA form, the CDR3 reads TGTGCCACCAGTGATTTGGCCGATACGCAGTATTTT.

This clonotype was counted between two and nine times. The chain uses TRBV29-1 and TRBJ2-7; no definite D call. Trimming cost V 4 bases and J 0 bases, with 13 bases left between them. Germline V lookup: CDR1 SQVTM, CDR2 ANQGSEA. This CDR3 has 14 amino acids. The CDR3 coding sequence is TGCAGCGTTGCGCAGAACGCACGCTCCTACGAGCAGTACTTC. Translation gives CSVAQNARSYEQYF.

The rearrangement joins TRBV5-4 to TRBJ2-2; maybe TRBD2 (6 bases). The CDR3 sequence is 14 residues long. Looked up from germline, CDR1 is SGHNT and CDR2 is YYREEE (reference sequence). V lost 3 bases and J lost 5, with 11 bases in between. The CDR3 DNA sequence: TGTGCCAGCAGCTGGCCCGGGGGTACCGGGGAGCTGTTTTTT. Its protein is CASSWPGGTGELFF.

This clonotype was counted only a few times. This rearrangement joins TRBV7-8 to TRBJ1-1; D not resolved. Germline CDR1 SGHVS, CDR2 FQNEAQ. The V end lost 1 base, the J end lost 1 base, and 10 bases lay between the germline ends. The CDR3 consists of 15 residues. The CDR3 nucleotides are TGTGCCAGCAGCTTAGGCGCAGGCGAGAACACTGAAGCTTTCTTT. Translated, it gives CASSLGAGENTEAFF.

The gene calls are TRBV29-1 and TRBJ2-1; TRBD2 aligns across 10 bases. Losses at the gene ends were 8 bases for V and 10 bases for J; bases not matched to a gene: 11. The CDR3 extends over 13 amino acids. Per the germline V gene, CDR1 is SQVTM and CDR2 is ANQGSEA. The CDR3 protein is CSHEVAGGYEQFF. In nucleotides, the CDR3 is TGCAGCCATGAAGTAGCGGGAGGATACGAGCAGTTCTTC.

The rearrangement joins TRBV7-9 to TRBJ2-7, with D unresolved. The CDR3 consists of 15 residues. Trimming stripped 4 bases from V and 4 bases from J, with 17 bases between. Germline V gene lookup returns CDR1 SEHNR and CDR2 FQNEAQ (reference sequence). CDR3 coding DNA: TGTGCCAGCAGCTCCGGTAGGGCGTTAGGTTACGAGCAGTACTTC. Translated, it gives CASSSGRALGYEQYF.

This clonotype was counted only a few times. The chain joins TRBV20-1 to TRBJ2-6; tentative D call: TRBD1 (5 bases). The V gene lost 1 base and the J gene lost 4 bases, with 14 bases spanning the gap. Germline CDR1 and CDR2: DFQATT and SNEGSKA (reference sequence). The CDR3 covers 16 residues. The CDR3 reads CSARVPQGSGANVLTF. DNA of the CDR3: TGCAGTGCTAGAGTCCCCCAGGGCAGCGGGGCCAACGTCCTGACTTTC.

The count of this clonotype is one. The rearrangement uses TRBV5-1 and TRBJ1-2, with TRBD1 matching 7 bases. Unmatched junction bases numbered 5, after V lost 4 bases and J lost 8 bases. Germline V gene sequence: CDR1 SGHRS, CDR2 YFSETQ. The length of the CDR3 is 12 residues. The CDR3 here is CASSIDRDGYTF. CDR3 DNA sequence: TGCGCCAGCAGCATAGACAGGGACGGCTACACCTTC. Variable domain in full (rest from reference TRBV5-1 and TRBJ1-2): KAGVTQTPRYLIKTRGQQVTLSCSPISGHRSVSWYQQTPGQGLQFLFEYFSETQRNKGNFPGRFSGRQFSNSRSEMNVSTLELGDSALYLCASSIDRDGYTFGSGTRLTVV.

The chain combines TRBV7-9 with TRBJ2-2; 7 nucleotides line up with TRBD2. Germline V gene data show CDR1 as SEHNR and CDR2 as FQNEAQ (reference sequence). This CDR3 region has 16 residues. The J segment lost 3 bases and the V segment lost 7 bases, leaving 11 bases of the junction unmatched. As DNA, the CDR3 is TGTGCCAGCAACCCTTTAAGCGGGACGCACACCGGGGAGCTGTTTTTT. Amino acids: CASNPLSGTHTGELFF.

The rearrangement links TRBV7-3 to TRBJ1-1, with D unclear. The V end was cut by 4 bases, the J end by 6 bases, with 15 bases between. Germline V gene lookup returns CDR1 SGHTA and CDR2 FQGTGA. CDR3 length: 14 amino acids. The CDR3 bases are TGTGCCAGCAGCTCCGGGCCCGGGGAGCCTGAAGCTTTCTTT. It codes for CASSSGPGEPEAFF.

This chain links TRBV11-2 with TRBJ2-3, with TRBD2 as a possible D gene (6 bases). V was pared by 2 bases and J by 9 bases, with 15 bases between. CDR1 is SGHAT, CDR2 FQNNGV, per germline. This CDR3 spans 14 amino acids. The CDR3 coding sequence is TGTGCCAGCAGCTTACCAGGGATTGGGGGGACGCAGTATTTT. Protein: CASSLPGIGGTQYF.

This clonotype was recorded a few times. The chain joins TRBV20-1 to TRBJ2-2; D perhaps matches TRBD1 (7 bases). Germline CDR1 and CDR2: DFQATT and SNEGSKA (reference sequence). This CDR3 contains 15 residues. Trimming pared 6 bases from V and 4 bases from J, leaving 18 bases between. CDR3 sequence: CSAPGGGGITGELFF. CDR3 bases: TGCAGTGCCCCAGGAGGGGGCGGAATCACCGGGGAGCTGTTTTTT.